This TCR beta chain is drawn from a study of blood T cells in healthy people across ages. V dropped 2 bases and J dropped 2 bases, with 19 bases sitting between them. The V gene's germline CDR1 is DFQATT and CDR2 SNEGSKA (reference sequence). This CDR3 has 16 amino acids. This clonotype was seen at least ten times. Next came a second PCR, run for about 6 to 12 cycles, which used a sample-barcoded 5' primer along with a J-beta primer mix. TCRdb independently ran MiXCR on the 5' RACE reads; one entry per CDR3 protein. The sample lists 590,000 or so distinct CDR3 sequences; less than 35% were seen once. The sample, approximately 10 milliliters of peripheral blood, was drawn from each donor. Total RNA was isolated from each sample in quantities of at least 5.5 micrograms.

V is TRBV20-1 and J is TRBJ2-7; D is perhaps TRBD1 (5 bases). The sample consisted of blood. The origin of this receptor is a woman aged 80 or older in good health. CDR3 protein: CSARRAGRARTYEQYF. The DNA for the CDR3 is TGCAGTGCTAGAAGAGCCGGCAGGGCTAGAACCTACGAGCAGTACTTC.